These T cell receptor beta chains were read from a single sample in a study of siplizumab effects on memory and regulatory T cells. Which antigens these TCRs recognize remains unknown. Generated by immunoSEQ multiplex PCR, the TCRdb table keeps only in-frame clones and is missing some. Found here are about 9,900 clones, around 40% of them singletons; the top ten hold around 8.6%. Sequenced: CFSE-low (dividing) CD4+ T cells sorted from an allogeneic mixed lymphocyte reaction. All receptors derive from a human donor in good health; the cells came from an allogeneic mixed lymphocyte reaction. The CDR3 runs from the conserved cysteine through the conserved F or W. D genes are given only for firm matches. Only part of the rows carry a size: once, few, many, or a class if the clone is expanded.

V gene	D gene	clone size	J gene	CDR3 DNA	CDR3 protein
TRBV7-7	NA	NA	TRBJ2-1	TGTGCTAGCAGCGTCACTAGGGTTGGTGAGCAGTTCTTC	CASSVTRVGEQFF
TRBV7-2	TRBD2	few	TRBJ2-1	TGTGCCAGCAGCTGGACTAGCGGGAGCTATGAGCAGTTCTTC	CASSWTSGSYEQFF
TRBV10-3	NA	NA	TRBJ1-2	TGTGCCATCAGTGAGTCGCCAGATTCAAATGGCTACACCTTC	CAISESPDSNGYTF
TRBV6-5	NA	NA	TRBJ1-5	TGTGCCAGCAGTGAATCCGGCAATCAGCCCCAGCATTTT	CASSESGNQPQHF
TRBV5-6	TRBD1	few	TRBJ2-7	TGTGCCAGCAGCTTTCGGGACAGGACGCTATACGAGCAGTACTTC	CASSFRDRTLYEQYF
TRBV9	NA	few	TRBJ2-5	TGTGCCAGCAGCGCCTCCCCCCAGGTGTGGGAGACCCAGTACTTC	CASSASPQVWETQYF
TRBV19	TRBD2	NA	TRBJ2-5	TGTGCCAGTAGTATTGGCGGGAGGGAGCCGGAGACCCAGTACTTC	CASSIGGREPETQYF
TRBV20-1	NA	few	TRBJ2-1	TGCAGTGCCCCCCGCAGGGATGAGCAGTTCTTC	CSAPRRDEQFF
TRBV19	NA	NA	TRBJ2-2	TGTGCCAGTAGTATTCGCAAGTTCACCGGGGAGCTGTTTTTT	CASSIRKFTGELFF
TRBV5-4	TRBD2	medium-sized	TRBJ2-7	TGTGCCAGCAGCCCAGGACTAGCGGGTGAGCAGTACTTC	CASSPGLAGEQYF
TRBV5-1	TRBD2	NA	TRBJ2-2	TGCGCCAGCAGCACCGGGGGGGCGGACACCGGGGAGCTGTTTTTT	CASSTGGADTGELFF
TRBV6-6	TRBD2	once	TRBJ2-5	TGTGCCAGCAGGGGTAGCGGGCTAGGGGAGACCCAGTACTTC	CASRGSGLGETQYF
TRBV28	NA	NA	TRBJ1-1	TGTGCCAGCAGTCCACCGGGACCCCGGCGGGCTTTCTTT	CASSPPGPRRAFF
TRBV19	NA	NA	TRBJ2-7	TGTGCCAGTAGTATAACCAGGACCTACGAGCAGTACTTC	CASSITRTYEQYF
TRBV6-5	NA	NA	TRBJ1-3	TGTGCCAGCAGTGAGAGACAGCCCCCGAACACCATATATTTT	CASSERQPPNTIYF
TRBV5-1	NA	NA	TRBJ2-7	TGTGCCAGCAGAGAGGGTCCTACAACGAACTACGAGCAGTACTTC	CASREGPTTNYEQYF
TRBV6-5	NA	NA	TRBJ1-1	TGTGCCAGCACCCCCCGTCGGGGGAACACTGAAGCTTTCTTT	CASTPRRGNTEAFF
TRBV9	NA	NA	TRBJ1-2	TGTGCCAGCGAGAGGCGGGCGGGCTATGGCTACACCTTC	CASERRAGYGYTF
TRBV7-9	NA	medium-sized	TRBJ2-7	TGTGCCAGCAGCCAGACAAACTACGAGCAGTACTTC	CASSQTNYEQYF
TRBV4-2	TRBD1	NA	TRBJ1-2	TGTGCCAGCAGCTTGGCCACAGGGGGCTATGGCTACACCTTC	CASSLATGGYGYTF
TRBV6-5	NA	NA	TRBJ2-7	TGTGCCAGCACCCTACTAAGATCCCCAAACGAGCAGTACTTC	CASTLLRSPNEQYF
TRBV7-3	NA	NA	TRBJ2-3	TGTGCCAGCAGCCGGGCCCTGGGGGGCACAGATACGCAGTATTTT	CASSRALGGTDTQYF
TRBV7-2	TRBD2	NA	TRBJ2-7	TGTGCCAGCAGCCCCTGGACTAGCGGGAGGTCAATGGTTCAGTACTTC	CASSPWTSGRSMVQYF
TRBV18	TRBD2	medium-sized	TRBJ2-1	TGTGCCAGCTCACCGGGACTAGCGGGGCCGAGCTCCTACAATGAGCAGTTCTTC	CASSPGLAGPSSYNEQFF
TRBV30	NA	few	TRBJ1-2	TGTGCCTGGAGTCCTCGGGGGAGCTTTACCTATGGCTACACCTTC	CAWSPRGSFTYGYTF
TRBV7-3	NA	medium-sized	TRBJ2-6	TGTGCCAGCAGCTTACACTCTGGGGCCAACGTCCTGACTTTC	CASSLHSGANVLTF
TRBV19	NA	NA	TRBJ1-5	TGTGCCAGTAGACGTGGGCAGAATCAGCCCCAGCATTTT	CASRRGQNQPQHF
TRBV18	NA	NA	TRBJ1-2	TGTGCCAGCTCCTTTACAGAGAACTATGGCTACACCTTC	CASSFTENYGYTF
TRBV5-6	TRBD2	NA	TRBJ2-7	TGTGCCAGCAGCTTGGTACGGGAGGGCCTCGAGCAGTACTTC	CASSLVREGLEQYF
TRBV5-6	TRBD2	NA	TRBJ2-3	TGTGCCAGCAGCGCCCTTAGATCTAGCGGGAGCAGGGTAGATACGCAGTATTTT	CASSALRSSGSRVDTQYF
TRBV7-3	NA	NA	TRBJ2-3	TGTGCCAGCAGCTTAACAACGTTAGGGGGCACAGATACGCAGTATTTT	CASSLTTLGGTDTQYF
TRBV6-1	NA	NA	TRBJ2-7	TGTGCCAGCAGCCTAATGGGATCACCCCCAAACGAGCAGTACTTC	CASSLMGSPPNEQYF
TRBV11-3	NA	few	TRBJ2-1	TGTGCCAGCAGCACATTAGTTAGGAATGAGCAGTTCTTC	CASSTLVRNEQFF
TRBV5-1	NA	NA	TRBJ2-5	TGCGCCAGCAGCCCCTTATCCCAGGGTGAGACCCAGTACTTC	CASSPLSQGETQYF
TRBV19	TRBD1	medium-sized	TRBJ2-1	TGTGCCAGTAGAGATGACAGGGGGCTGTATGCTGAGCAGTTCTTC	CASRDDRGLYAEQFF
TRBV11-3	NA	NA	TRBJ2-2	TGTGCCAGCAGCTTTTTGCGATCCACCGGGGAGCTGTTTTTT	CASSFLRSTGELFF
TRBV29-1	NA	medium-sized	TRBJ1-3	TGCAGCGTTGGAGCCGCGCCCTCTGGAAACACCATATATTTT	CSVGAAPSGNTIYF
TRBV18	NA	medium-sized	TRBJ2-1	TGTGCCAGCTCACCAGCGGGTCTCAATGAGCAGTTCTTC	CASSPAGLNEQFF
TRBV30	TRBD1	NA	TRBJ1-5	TGTGCCTGGAGTGTCCCGGGACAGGGCAATCAGCCCCAGCATTTT	CAWSVPGQGNQPQHF
TRBV18	NA	few	TRBJ1-1	TGTGCCAGCTCACCAGGGGGCAAAAGGACTGAAGCTTTCTTT	CASSPGGKRTEAFF
TRBV11-2	NA	NA	TRBJ2-3	TGTGCCAGCAGCTTGAACACAGATACGCAGTATTTT	CASSLNTDTQYF
TRBV5-4	NA	medium-sized	TRBJ1-1	TGTGCCAGCAGCGGGTGGGGCAGGGCCCAGGTGAACACTGAAGCTTTCTTT	CASSGWGRAQVNTEAFF
TRBV7-2	TRBD2	medium-sized	TRBJ2-7	TGTGCCAGCAGCCTAGGGACTAGAAACTACGAGCAGTACTTC	CASSLGTRNYEQYF
TRBV10-2	NA	medium-sized	TRBJ1-1	TGCGCCAGCAGTATAGACGGGCAGAACACTGAAGCTTTCTTT	CASSIDGQNTEAFF
TRBV7-3	NA	medium-sized	TRBJ1-1	TGTGCCAGCACCCGGAGGGAGGAGGGCGGCACTGAAGCTTTCTTT	CASTRREEGGTEAFF
TRBV10-3	NA	medium-sized	TRBJ2-7	TGTGCCATCAGATTCGACCGGCCGGGGGAGCAGTACTTC	CAIRFDRPGEQYF
TRBV30	TRBD2	NA	TRBJ2-3	TGTGCCTGGAGTAGGGGGAGGACTAGCGGGCCAGATACGCAGTATTTT	CAWSRGRTSGPDTQYF
TRBV30	TRBD2	NA	TRBJ2-1	TGTGCCTGGAGACCCCCTAGCGGGTACAATGAGCAGTTCTTC	CAWRPPSGYNEQFF
TRBV5-1	NA	NA	TRBJ2-2	TGCGCCAGCAGCTGGGGAGCCGGGACTTCGTCCGGGGAGCTGTTTTTT	CASSWGAGTSSGELFF
TRBV2	NA	NA	TRBJ1-3	TGTGCCAGCAGTGAAGTCGGACCCTCTGGAAACACCATATATTTT	CASSEVGPSGNTIYF
TRBV6-1	TRBD2	NA	TRBJ2-7	TGTGCCAGCAGTGAATCCTTAGCGGGAGTGAATGAGCAGTACTTC	CASSESLAGVNEQYF